This T cell receptor (beta chain) is from a study of cytomegalovirus exposure and HLA in healthy donors. Regarding the study as a whole: Later genetic work tied a missense DCLRE1C variant to beta-chain V and J trimming. Listed as cytomegalovirus-associated were roughly 180 TCR beta chains. Fewer N-insertions than the approximately 700-donor mean were reportedly shown by an Asian-associated ancestry cluster in a later analysis. Apparent HLA restriction characterized most CMV-associated TCR beta chains in a later analysis.

There are 17 residues in the CDR3. Germline-derived CDR1 and CDR2 are MNHEY and SMNVEV (reference sequence). V was clipped by 0 bases and J by 5 bases; unmatched bases: 10. PCR used 60 Vbeta primers and 13 Jbeta primers. Clones were sequenced by immunoSEQ multiplex PCR, and TCRdb holds only the in-frame ones, with some missing. Here the sample spans some 95,000 clones, about two thirds being singletons. On this clone: Its cognate antigen is unknown.

This chain links TRBV27 with TRBJ2-7; 10 bases fit TRBD1. Sequencing used PBMCs. The receptor was derived from a female donor in good health and CMV-seronegative. This chain's CDR3 is CASSLSPPGQGRNEQYF. In DNA, the CDR3 is TGTGCCAGCAGTTTATCCCCTCCGGGACAGGGGAGAAACGAGCAGTACTTC.